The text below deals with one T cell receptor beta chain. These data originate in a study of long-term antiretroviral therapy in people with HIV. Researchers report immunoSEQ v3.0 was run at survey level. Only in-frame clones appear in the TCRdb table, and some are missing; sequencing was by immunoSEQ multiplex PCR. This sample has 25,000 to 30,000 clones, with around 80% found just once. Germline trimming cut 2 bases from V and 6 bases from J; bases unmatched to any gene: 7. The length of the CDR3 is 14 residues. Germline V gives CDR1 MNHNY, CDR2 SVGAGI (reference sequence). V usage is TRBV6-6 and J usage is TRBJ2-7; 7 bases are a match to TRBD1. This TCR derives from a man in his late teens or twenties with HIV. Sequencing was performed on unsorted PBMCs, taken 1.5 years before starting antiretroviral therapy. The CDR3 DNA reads TGTGCCAGCAGTTACGTTGAGACAGGGATCGAGCAGTACTTC. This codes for CASSYVETGIEQYF.